This T cell receptor beta chain was retrieved from a study of chemoradiotherapy in HPV16-positive cancers. The protocol was immunoSEQ multiplex PCR, while the TCRdb copy is restricted to in-frame clones and leaves out a portion. The table lists about 30,000 clones, about 89% of them singletons, with roughly 21% in the top ten. On this clone itself: What it recognizes is unknown.

There are 18 residues in the CDR3. The ends lost 1 base at V and 8 bases at J; junction bases unmatched: 12. Germline V CDR1 and CDR2: MDHEN, SYDVKM. Study-level findings and limits: HPV-responsive T-cell expansion during chemoradiotherapy was linked to improved recurrence-free survival in HPV16-positive patients.

V is TRBV28 and J is TRBJ2-7; 15 positions agree with TRBD2. Sample: blood, taken from a patient who underwent chemoradiotherapy. This TCR was recovered from a human donor with HPV-associated anogenital cancer. CDR3 protein: CASSLSGGLAGGLTKQYF. CDR3 in DNA: TGTGCCAGCAGTTTATCAGGGGGACTAGCGGGAGGCCTTACGAAGCAGTACTTC.